These 30 T cell receptor beta chains were sequenced from one sample in a study of shared clonotypes between healthy human individuals. Assay used: immunoSEQ multiplex PCR; TCRdb lists only in-frame clones, some missing. Here the sample spans 2 million to 2.5 million clones, 85% to 95% being singletons. The sequencing sample was made of naive CD4+ T cells from PBMCs. The subset: CD45RA+ positively selected. All receptors derive from a man aged 18-30 years in good health. Some clones in this sample may be carry-over from other donors' samples.

V usage is TRBV30 and J usage is TRBJ2-7; the match to TRBD2 covers 9 bases. The CDR3 loop spans 17 amino acids. CDR1 and CDR2 (germline): GTSNPN, SVGIG (reference sequence). J gave up 7 bases and V 0 bases, and 16 bases lay outside the gene matches. In DNA, the CDR3 is TGTGCCTGGAGTGTACGGCTATGGCGGGAGGGCCGTGGAGAGCAGTACTTC. Protein product: CAWSVRLWREGRGEQYF. The full variable domain, rest sourced from reference TRBV30 and TRBJ2-7, is SQTIHQWPATLVQPVGSPLSLECTVEGTSNPNLYWYRQAAGRGLQLLFYSVGIGQISSEVPQNLSASRPQDRQFILSSKKLLLSDSGFYLCAWSVRLWREGRGEQYFGPGTRLTVT.

The gene calls are TRBV28 and TRBJ2-4, with D possibly being TRBD1 or TRBD2 (5 bases each). V was pared by 7 bases and J by 8 bases, with 18 bases between. Germline-derived CDR1 and CDR2 are MDHEN and SYDVKM. The CDR3 totals 14 residues. The DNA for the CDR3 is TGTGCCAGCACTTTGGGGCTCCCGAGGGACATTCAGTACTTC. Its translation: CASTLGLPRDIQYF.

The chain uses TRBV7-2 and TRBJ2-2; 11 bases are shared with TRBD2. With V trimmed by 5 bases and J by 5 bases, 4 bases remained unmatched. CDR1 SGHTA and CDR2 FQGNSA come from the germline V gene. This CDR3 spans 15 amino acids. The CDR3 sequence is CASSTRTSGTGELFF. In DNA form, the CDR3 reads TGTGCCAGCAGCACCCGGACTAGCGGGACCGGGGAGCTGTTTTTT.

This chain uses TRBV7-2 with TRBJ2-2; possible D gene TRBD1, 7 bases. The V end was cut by 0 bases, the J end by 6 bases, with 14 bases between. Germline V lookup: CDR1 SGHTA, CDR2 FQGNSA. CDR3 length equals 16 residues. The CDR3 DNA reads TGTGCCAGCAGCTTAGCCGGAGGGGGCGGCGCCGGGGAGCTGTTTTTT. It is translated as CASSLAGGGGAGELFF. The full variable domain, in which reference TRBV7-2 and TRBJ2-2 provide the parts outside the CDR3, is GAGVSQSPSNKVTEKGKDVELRCDPISGHTALYWYRQSLGQGLEFLIYFQGNSAPDKSGLPSDRFSAERTGGSVSTLTIQRTQQEDSAVYLCASSLAGGGGAGELFFGEGSRLTVL.

The chain recombines TRBV6-5 with TRBJ2-3; TRBD2 matches 7 bases. V was clipped by 5 bases and J by 10 bases; unmatched bases: 12. This CDR3 spans 14 amino acids. Germline assignment: CDR1 MNHEY and CDR2 SVGAGI. Here the CDR3 reads CASSTGTAGASQYF. The CDR3 nucleotides read TGTGCCAGCAGTACTGGCACGGCGGGAGCTTCGCAGTATTTT.

This clone occurred once. V gene TRBV7-9 combines with J gene TRBJ2-1; weak D call: TRBD2 (5 bases). Germline CDR1 reads SEHNR; CDR2 reads FQNEAQ (reference sequence). V was trimmed by 5 bases and J by 7 bases, leaving 15 bases between them. The CDR3 has 14 residues. The CDR3 DNA follows: TGTGCCAGCAGCCCCCTTAGAGCGGATAATGAGCAGTTCTTC. Its translation: CASSPLRADNEQFF.

This clone was observed a single time. This sample also contains other DNA sequences that code for the same CDR3. The rearrangement uses TRBV20-1 and TRBJ2-7; 9 bases match TRBD1. This CDR3 contains 11 residues. Germline values: CDR1 DFQATT, CDR2 SNEGSKA (reference sequence). J gave up 3 bases and V 7 bases, and 1 base lay outside the gene matches. CDR3 region: CSVGQGYEQYF. The CDR3 DNA sequence: TGCAGTGTGGGACAGGGCTACGAGCAGTACTTC.

V is TRBV7-9 and J is TRBJ2-5, with D tentatively TRBD2 (6 bases). Per germline, CDR1 SEHNR and CDR2 FQNEAQ (reference sequence). The CDR3 spans 13 residues. Trimming stripped 6 bases from V and 5 bases from J, with 13 bases between. CDR3 region: CASSSTSLETQYF. The CDR3 DNA is TGTGCCAGCAGTTCAACTAGCCTGGAGACCCAGTACTTC.

CDR3 sequence: CASSPGQGAKNYGYTF. CDR3 bases: TGTGCCAGCAGCCCCGGACAGGGCGCTAAAAATTATGGCTACACCTTC. The chain recombines TRBV7-6 with TRBJ1-2; the match to TRBD1 covers 8 bases. The CDR3 sequence is 16 residues long. Germline V gene sequence: CDR1 SGHVS, CDR2 FNYEAQ. The ends lost 5 bases at V and 5 bases at J; junction bases unmatched: 13.

The rearrangement joins TRBV4-1 to TRBJ2-1, with a possible D match to TRBD1 (6 bases). There are 17 residues in the CDR3. V lost 4 bases to trimming and J lost 5 bases, with 21 bases between them. The germline V gene has CDR1 MGHRA and CDR2 YSYEKL. The CDR3 DNA follows: TGCGCCAGCAGCCGGTTATTGGGCAGGGGATCCCACAATGAGCAGTTCTTC. This encodes CASSRLLGRGSHNEQFF.

This clone was seen once. The chain has TRBV28 and TRBJ1-2; no clear D gene. The CDR3 is made up of 14 amino acids. V lost 3 bases to trimming and J lost 8 bases, with 16 bases between them. Germline CDR1 reads MDHEN; CDR2 reads SYDVKM. In DNA, the CDR3 is TGTGCCAGCAGTTTTTCACCCAACATGAGGGGCTACACCTTC. It encodes CASSFSPNMRGYTF.

CDR3 DNA sequence: TGTGCCCTAGACAGGGCCGAATCGAACACCGGGGAGCTGTTTTTT. It translates to CALDRAESNTGELFF. The chain recombines TRBV30 with TRBJ2-2; 7 nucleotides line up with TRBD1. V lost 8 bases, J lost 0 bases, and 9 bases stayed unmatched. The CDR3 is 15 amino acids. Per germline, CDR1 GTSNPN and CDR2 SVGIG (reference sequence).

V usage is TRBV5-3 and J usage is TRBJ2-5, with 9 positions matching TRBD1. TRBV5-3 falls under the ORF class, with uncertain function. CDR3 length: 18 amino acids. The trim removed 2 bases at V and 7 bases at J, leaving 18 bases unmatched. In DNA form, the CDR3 reads TGTGCCAGAAGCTTATCCGGGACAGGGATTTCATCCCCGGGGACCCAGTACTTC. Residues: CARSLSGTGISSPGTQYF.

The V and J genes are TRBV5-4 and TRBJ2-1; 9 positions match TRBD2. The CDR3 runs to 13 residues. V lost 0 bases, J lost 10 bases, and 2 bases stayed unmatched. The germline V gene encodes CDR1 SGHNT and CDR2 YYREEE (reference sequence). CDR3 amino acids: CASSLGLAAEQFF. The CDR3 DNA reads TGTGCCAGCAGCTTGGGACTAGCGGCGGAGCAGTTCTTC.

Of note for this clone: Other DNA sequences in this sample translate to the same CDR3. This chain connects TRBV7-3 to TRBJ2-6, with no clear D. CDR1 is SGHTA, CDR2 FQGTGA, per germline. Trimming left V 5 bases short and J 0 bases short, with 5 bases between. The CDR3 length is 14 residues. The CDR3 DNA reads TGTGCCAGCAGCCGGACCTCTGGGGCCAACGTCCTGACTTTC. Protein sequence: CASSRTSGANVLTF.

CDR3 in amino acids: CASLDGTGKETQYF. The CDR3, as DNA: TGTGCCAGCCTCGACGGGACAGGGAAAGAGACCCAGTACTTC. The chain couples TRBV7-9 to TRBJ2-5, with 9 positions matching TRBD1. Germline V lookup: CDR1 SEHNR, CDR2 FQNEAQ (reference sequence). Losses at the gene ends were 8 bases for V and 3 bases for J; bases not matched to a gene: 7. The CDR3 totals 14 residues. Variable domain in full (rest from reference TRBV7-9 and TRBJ2-5): DTGVSQNPRHKITKRGQNVTFRCDPISEHNRLYWYRQTLGQGPEFLTYFQNEAQLEKSRLLSDRFSAERPKGSFSTLEIQRTEQGDSAMYLCASLDGTGKETQYFGPGTRLLVL.

The chain carries TRBV20-1 and TRBJ2-1, with D perhaps assigned TRBD1 or TRBD2 (5 bases each). The germline CDR1 and CDR2 sequences are DFQATT and SNEGSKA (reference sequence). CDR3 length: 10 amino acids. With 6 bases removed from V and 8 bases from J, the gap between germline ends came to 8 bases. The CDR3 DNA reads TGCAGTGCGGGGGTGGATGAGCAGTTCTTC. Translating gives CSAGVDEQFF.

Here the CDR3 reads CASSAAGLVWDEQFF. CDR3 DNA: TGTGCCAGCAGCGCCGCGGGTCTGGTCTGGGATGAGCAGTTCTTC. This chain uses TRBV11-3 with TRBJ2-1, with a tentative D call TRBD2 (5 bases). The germline V gene encodes CDR1 SGHNT and CDR2 YENEEA. The CDR3 spans 15 residues. V was clipped by 5 bases and J by 8 bases, with 19 bases between them.

The gene calls are TRBV28 and TRBJ2-7; perhaps TRBD1 as D (8 bases). Germline-derived CDR1 and CDR2 are MDHEN and SYDVKM. The CDR3 sequence is 13 residues long. V was shortened by 7 bases and J by 6 bases, with 16 bases between the two germline ends. The CDR3 coding sequence is TGTGCCAGCATGGGGGGGACAGGAGGCGAGCAGTACTTC. It yields the protein CASMGGTGGEQYF.

The chain recombines TRBV28 with TRBJ2-1; TRBD2 matches at 8 bases. V shed 6 bases, J shed 3 bases, and the junction held 4 bases outside the gene matches. The CDR3 spans 14 residues. The germline gives CDR1 MDHEN, CDR2 SYDVKM. The CDR3 DNA is TGTGCCAGCAGAAGCGGGAGCCTCTACAATGAGCAGTTCTTC. Translation: CASRSGSLYNEQFF.

The genes are TRBV5-1 and TRBJ2-3; D not certain. V was clipped by 0 bases and J by 2 bases, with 4 bases between them. The CDR3 has 13 residues. Germline V lookup: CDR1 SGHRS, CDR2 YFSETQ. The CDR3 nucleotides read TGCGCCAGCAGCTTGGTCTTCACAGATACGCAGTATTTT. It specifies CASSLVFTDTQYF.

In the case of this clone: Other DNA sequences in the sample encode the same CDR3. The chain uses TRBV5-1 and TRBJ1-5; 7 bases align to TRBD1. The CDR3 loop spans 14 amino acids. V dropped 4 bases and J dropped 7; count of bases not matched to a gene: 8. Germline lookup yields CDR1 SGHRS and CDR2 YFSETQ. In nucleotides, the CDR3 is TGCGCCAGCAGCCTTACAGGGGTTGGACAGCCCCAGCATTTT. Translated: CASSLTGVGQPQHF.

The J gene is TRBJ2-3, the V gene TRBV5-1; TRBD1 or TRBD2 may be the D gene (5 bases each). Trimming left V 4 bases short and J 2 bases short, with 11 bases between. The CDR3 runs to 14 residues. CDR1 SGHRS and CDR2 YFSETQ come from the germline V gene. For the CDR3, the DNA is TGCGCCAGCAGCCCCAGGGACCCCACAGATACGCAGTATTTT. Translated, it gives CASSPRDPTDTQYF.

Of note for this clone: A read error may account for a junction end that differs from germline. V usage is TRBV7-8 and J usage is TRBJ2-1; 8 bases match TRBD1. From germline, CDR1 is SGHVS and CDR2 FQNEAQ. CDR3 length: 13 amino acids. The CDR3, as DNA: TGTGCCAGCAGCTTAGTTCCTGACAGGGGCCTACTCTTC. It translates to CASSLVPDRGLLF.

This clone was seen once. The chain joins TRBV5-4 to TRBJ1-4; tentatively, D is TRBD1 (6 bases). Trimming left V 4 bases short and J 1 base short, with 23 bases between. CDR3 length: 19 residues. From germline, CDR1 is SGHNT and CDR2 YYREEE (reference sequence). The CDR3 DNA reads TGTGCCAGCAGCGCAATGGTGGGGCAGGGGCTGGGAACTAATGAAAAACTGTTTTTT. Encoded protein: CASSAMVGQGLGTNEKLFF.

The chain employs TRBV30 and TRBJ2-7, with 11 nucleotides matching TRBD2. V lost 2 bases and J lost 3; bases outside the gene matches: 12. The CDR3 contains 17 residues. Per germline, CDR1 GTSNPN and CDR2 SVGIG (reference sequence). DNA of the CDR3: TGTGCCTGGAGTCAATCCTTCGGGACTAGCGGTTACTACGAGCAGTACTTC. It is translated as CAWSQSFGTSGYYEQYF.

This chain links TRBV7-9 with TRBJ2-1; 8 bases fit TRBD1. Germline lookup yields CDR1 SEHNR and CDR2 FQNEAQ (reference sequence). Germline trimming cut 6 bases from V and 8 bases from J; bases unmatched to any gene: 12. CDR3 size: 15 residues. The CDR3 loop is CASSHAGQVRHEQFF. DNA for the CDR3: TGTGCCAGCAGTCATGCGGGACAGGTCCGGCATGAGCAGTTCTTC.

In the case of this clone: Other nucleotide sequences from this sample produce the same CDR3. This chain joins TRBV2 and TRBJ2-5; TRBD2 matches 9 bases. V lost 4 bases to trimming and J lost 5 bases; unmatched junction nucleotides: 5. The V gene's germline CDR1 is SNHLY and CDR2 FYNNEI. The CDR3 runs 14 residues. The DNA for the CDR3 is TGTGCCAGCAGTGGTCGCGGGAGGGGGGAGACCCAGTACTTC. Its protein product is CASSGRGRGETQYF.

In this sample, this clone turned up once. The rearrangement joins TRBV28 to TRBJ1-6; D is undetermined. This CDR3 has 13 residues. Germline CDR1 MDHEN, CDR2 SYDVKM. V gave up 7 bases and J gave up 6 bases, with 10 bases separating them. The DNA of the CDR3 is TGTGCCAGCAAGGGTCAATTTAATTCACCCCTCCACTTT. It encodes CASKGQFNSPLHF.

The J gene is TRBJ1-1, the V gene TRBV18; D is ambiguous. Germline lookup yields CDR1 KGHSH and CDR2 LQKENI. The CDR3 covers 15 residues. V dropped 3 bases and J dropped 0 bases, with 11 bases sitting between them. CDR3 sequence reads: CASSPEVLMNTEAFF. The CDR3 region has the DNA TGTGCCAGCTCACCTGAGGTACTTATGAACACTGAAGCTTTCTTT.